This T cell receptor (beta chain) was sequenced during a study of cytomegalovirus exposure and HLA in healthy donors. General study results and limits: With later analysis, a missense DCLRE1C variant became linked to TCR beta V- and J-gene trimming. An analysis done earlier found most TCR beta V segments productive about 87% or about 30% of the time. The study recorded 150 to 200 TCR beta chains that were cytomegalovirus-associated.

Primers included in the PCR were 60 Vbeta and 13 Jbeta primers. In the source study's methods: Unique TCR beta chains totaled some 80 million in a later count, with roughly 11 million of them shared. Here immunoSEQ multiplex PCR was the method, and the copy in TCRdb shows in-frame clones only, minus some. That table furnishes V, J and clone size, whereas the DNA furnished D and trimming. The repertoire holds fewer than 80,000 clones, with about 74% as singletons. The CDR3 totals 16 residues. Trimming at V came to 2 bases and at J to 5 bases, leaving 8 bases not matched to a gene. Germline V lookup: CDR1 SNHLY, CDR2 FYNNEI. This clone was detected only a few times. Its antigen remains unidentified. Being one base from a much bigger clone, this may be a read error. It is likely a read error, because the conserved phenylalanine at the end of the CDR3 is missing.

This chain joins TRBV2 and TRBJ1-4; 7 nucleotides match TRBD1. Sequenced material: PBMCs. The receptor was isolated from a woman aged 55-69 years in good health and CMV-seropositive. CDR3 region: CASSELGQDLNEKLFV. As DNA, the CDR3 is TGTGCCAGCAGTGAACTCGGACAGGACCTCAATGAAAAACTGTTTGTT.